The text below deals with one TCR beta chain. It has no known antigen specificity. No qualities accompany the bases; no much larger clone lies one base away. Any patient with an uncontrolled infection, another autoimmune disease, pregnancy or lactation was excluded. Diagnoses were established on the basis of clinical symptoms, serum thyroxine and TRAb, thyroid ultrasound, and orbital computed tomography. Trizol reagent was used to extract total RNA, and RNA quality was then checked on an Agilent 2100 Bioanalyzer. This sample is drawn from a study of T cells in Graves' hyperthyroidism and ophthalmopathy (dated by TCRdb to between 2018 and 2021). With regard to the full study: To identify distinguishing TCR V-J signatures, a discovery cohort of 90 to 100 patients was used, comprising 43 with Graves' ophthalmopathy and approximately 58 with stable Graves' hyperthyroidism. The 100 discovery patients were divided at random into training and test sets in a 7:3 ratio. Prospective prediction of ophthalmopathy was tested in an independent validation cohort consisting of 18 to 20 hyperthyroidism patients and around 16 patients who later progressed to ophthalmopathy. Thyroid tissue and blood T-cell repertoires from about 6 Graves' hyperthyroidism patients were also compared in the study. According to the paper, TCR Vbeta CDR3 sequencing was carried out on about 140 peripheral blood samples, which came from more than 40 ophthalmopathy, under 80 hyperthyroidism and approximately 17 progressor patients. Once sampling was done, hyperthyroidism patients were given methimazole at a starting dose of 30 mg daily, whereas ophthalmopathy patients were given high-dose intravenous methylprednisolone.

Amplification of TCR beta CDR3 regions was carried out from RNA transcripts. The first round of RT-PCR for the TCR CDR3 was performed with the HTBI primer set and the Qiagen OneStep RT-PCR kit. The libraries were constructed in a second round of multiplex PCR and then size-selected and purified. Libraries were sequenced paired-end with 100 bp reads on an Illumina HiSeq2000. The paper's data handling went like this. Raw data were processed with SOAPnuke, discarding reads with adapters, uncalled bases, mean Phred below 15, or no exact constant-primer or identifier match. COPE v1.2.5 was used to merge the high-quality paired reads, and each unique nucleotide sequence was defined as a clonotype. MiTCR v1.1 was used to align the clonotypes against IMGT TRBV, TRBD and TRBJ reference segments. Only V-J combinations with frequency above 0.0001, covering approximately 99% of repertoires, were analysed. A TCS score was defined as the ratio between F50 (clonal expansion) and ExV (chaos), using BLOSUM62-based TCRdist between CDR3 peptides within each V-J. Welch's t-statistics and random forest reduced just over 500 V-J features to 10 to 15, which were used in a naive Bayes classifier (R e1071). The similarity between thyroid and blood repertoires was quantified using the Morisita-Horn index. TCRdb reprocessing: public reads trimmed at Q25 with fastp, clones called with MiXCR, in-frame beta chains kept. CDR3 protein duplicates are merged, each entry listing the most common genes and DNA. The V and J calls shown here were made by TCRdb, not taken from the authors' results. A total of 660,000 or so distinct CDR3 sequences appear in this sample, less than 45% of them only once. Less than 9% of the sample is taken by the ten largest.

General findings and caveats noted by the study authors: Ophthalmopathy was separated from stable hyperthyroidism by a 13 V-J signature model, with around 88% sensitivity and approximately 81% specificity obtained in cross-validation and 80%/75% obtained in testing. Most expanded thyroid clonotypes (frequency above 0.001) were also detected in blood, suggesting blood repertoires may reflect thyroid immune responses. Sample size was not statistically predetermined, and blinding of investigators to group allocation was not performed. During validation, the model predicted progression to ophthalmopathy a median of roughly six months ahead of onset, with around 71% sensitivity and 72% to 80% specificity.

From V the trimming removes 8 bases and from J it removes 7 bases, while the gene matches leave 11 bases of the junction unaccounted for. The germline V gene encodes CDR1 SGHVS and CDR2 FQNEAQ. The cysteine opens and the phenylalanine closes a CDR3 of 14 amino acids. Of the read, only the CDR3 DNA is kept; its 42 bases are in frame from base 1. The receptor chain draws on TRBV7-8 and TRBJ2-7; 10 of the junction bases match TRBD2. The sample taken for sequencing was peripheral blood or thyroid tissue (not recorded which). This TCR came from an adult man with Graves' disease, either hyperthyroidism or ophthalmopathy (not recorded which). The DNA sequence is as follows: TGTGCCAGCCTCTCAGCGGGGGGGCCCATGGAGCAGTACTTC. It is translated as CASLSAGGPMEQYF.